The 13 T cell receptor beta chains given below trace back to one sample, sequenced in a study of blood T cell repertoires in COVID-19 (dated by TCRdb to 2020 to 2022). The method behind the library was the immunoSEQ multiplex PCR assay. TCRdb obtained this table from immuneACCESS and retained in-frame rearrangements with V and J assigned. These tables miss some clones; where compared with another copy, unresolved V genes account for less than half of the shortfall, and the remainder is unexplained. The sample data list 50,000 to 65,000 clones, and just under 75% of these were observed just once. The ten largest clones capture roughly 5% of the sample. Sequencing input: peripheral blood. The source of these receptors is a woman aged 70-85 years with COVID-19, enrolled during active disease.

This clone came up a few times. CDR3 DNA: TGTGCCAGCAGCTGGGCGGGCGAAAAACTGTTTTTT. Translated: CASSWAGEKLFF. The chain combines TRBV5-4 with TRBJ1-4, with unresolved D. Germline V CDR1 and CDR2: SGHNT, YYREEE (reference sequence). This CDR3 has 12 amino acids. The V and J ends lost 3 bases and 8 bases respectively, with 8 bases between them.

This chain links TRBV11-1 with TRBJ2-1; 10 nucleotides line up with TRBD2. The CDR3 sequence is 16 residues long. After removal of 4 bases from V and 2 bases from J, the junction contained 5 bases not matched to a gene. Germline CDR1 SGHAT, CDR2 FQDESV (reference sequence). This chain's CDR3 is CASSSLSGRTYNEQFF. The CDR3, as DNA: TGTGCCAGCAGCTCCCTTAGCGGGAGGACCTACAATGAGCAGTTCTTC. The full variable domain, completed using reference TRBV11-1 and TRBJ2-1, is EAEVAQSPRYKITEKSQAVAFWCDPISGHATLYWYRQILGQGPELLVQFQDESVVDDSQLPKDRFSAERLKGVDSTLKIQPAELGDSAMYLCASSSLSGRTYNEQFFGPGTRLTVL.

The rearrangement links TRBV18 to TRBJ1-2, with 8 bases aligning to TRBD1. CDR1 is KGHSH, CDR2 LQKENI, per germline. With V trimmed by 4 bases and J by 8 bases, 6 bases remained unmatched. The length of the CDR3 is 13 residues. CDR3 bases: TGTGCCAGCTCACTAGGACAGGGATACGGCTACACCTTC. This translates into CASSLGQGYGYTF.

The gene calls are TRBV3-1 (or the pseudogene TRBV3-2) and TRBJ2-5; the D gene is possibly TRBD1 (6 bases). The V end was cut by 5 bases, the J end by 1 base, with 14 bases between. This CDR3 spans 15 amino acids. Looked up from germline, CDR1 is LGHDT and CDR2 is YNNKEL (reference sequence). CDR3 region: CASSTPQGPQETQYF. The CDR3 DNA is TGTGCCAGCAGCACCCCCCAGGGGCCCCAAGAGACCCAGTACTTC.

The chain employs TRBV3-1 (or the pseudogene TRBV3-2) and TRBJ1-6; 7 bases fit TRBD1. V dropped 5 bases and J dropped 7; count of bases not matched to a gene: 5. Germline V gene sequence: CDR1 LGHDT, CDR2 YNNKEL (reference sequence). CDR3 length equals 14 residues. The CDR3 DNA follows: TGTGCCAGCAGCACTGGGACAGAGAATTCACCCCTCCACTTT. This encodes CASSTGTENSPLHF.

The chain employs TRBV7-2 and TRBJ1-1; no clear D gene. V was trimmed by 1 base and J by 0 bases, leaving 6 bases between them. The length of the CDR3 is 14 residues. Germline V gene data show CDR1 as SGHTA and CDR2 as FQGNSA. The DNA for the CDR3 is TGTGCCAGCAGCTTAGGAAACATGAACACTGAAGCTTTCTTT. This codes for CASSLGNMNTEAFF.

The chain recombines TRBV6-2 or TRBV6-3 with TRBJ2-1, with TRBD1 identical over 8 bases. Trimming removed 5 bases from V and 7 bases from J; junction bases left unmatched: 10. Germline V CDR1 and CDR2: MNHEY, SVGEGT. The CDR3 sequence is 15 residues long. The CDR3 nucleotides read TGTGCCAGCAGTCCGGCCGGGACAGGTCGAAATGAGCAGTTCTTC. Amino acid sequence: CASSPAGTGRNEQFF.

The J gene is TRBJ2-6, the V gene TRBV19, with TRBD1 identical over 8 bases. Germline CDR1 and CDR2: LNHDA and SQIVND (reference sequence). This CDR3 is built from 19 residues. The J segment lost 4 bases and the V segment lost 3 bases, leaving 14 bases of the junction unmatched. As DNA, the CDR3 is TGTGCCAGTAGTATGCTTTTCTGGACAGGGAATGTAGGGGCCAACGTCCTGACTTTC. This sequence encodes CASSMLFWTGNVGANVLTF. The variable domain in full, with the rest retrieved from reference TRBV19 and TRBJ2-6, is DGGITQSPKYLFRKEGQNVTLSCEQNLNHDAMYWYRQDPGQGLRLIYYSQIVNDFQKGDIAEGYSVSREKKESFPLTVTSAQKNPTAFYLCASSMLFWTGNVGANVLTFGAGSRLTVL.

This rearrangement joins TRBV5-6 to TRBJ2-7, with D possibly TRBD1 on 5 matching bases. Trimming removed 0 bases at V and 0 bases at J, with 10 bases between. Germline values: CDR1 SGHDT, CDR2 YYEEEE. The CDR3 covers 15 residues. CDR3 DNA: TGTGCCAGCAGCTTGGGGACATCCAGCTCCTACGAGCAGTACTTC. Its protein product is CASSLGTSSSYEQYF.

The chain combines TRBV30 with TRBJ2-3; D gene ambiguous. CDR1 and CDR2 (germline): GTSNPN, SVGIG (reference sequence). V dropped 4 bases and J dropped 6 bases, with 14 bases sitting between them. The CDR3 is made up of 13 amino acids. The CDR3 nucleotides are TGTGCCTGGACCTGCAGGCCGTGGGATACGCAGTATTTT. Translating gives CAWTCRPWDTQYF.

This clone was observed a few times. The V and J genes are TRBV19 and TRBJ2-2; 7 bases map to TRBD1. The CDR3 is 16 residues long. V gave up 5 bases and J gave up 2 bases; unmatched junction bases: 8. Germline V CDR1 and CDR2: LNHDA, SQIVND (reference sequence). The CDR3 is CASSLLGTANTGELFF. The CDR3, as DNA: TGTGCCAGTAGTCTCCTGGGGACAGCAAACACCGGGGAGCTGTTTTTT.

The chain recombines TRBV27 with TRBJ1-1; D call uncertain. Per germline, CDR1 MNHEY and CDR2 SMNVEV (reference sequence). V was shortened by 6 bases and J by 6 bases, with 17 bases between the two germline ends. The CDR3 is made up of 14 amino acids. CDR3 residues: CASREIPRVAEAFF. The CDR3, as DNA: TGTGCCAGCAGAGAGATTCCGCGGGTAGCTGAAGCTTTCTTT.

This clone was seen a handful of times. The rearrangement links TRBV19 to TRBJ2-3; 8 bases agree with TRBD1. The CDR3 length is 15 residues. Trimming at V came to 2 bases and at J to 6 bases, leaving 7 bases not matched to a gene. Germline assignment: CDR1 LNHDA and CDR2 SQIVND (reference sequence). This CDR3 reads CASSIPGGGLDTQYF. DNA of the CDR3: TGTGCCAGTAGTATACCAGGGGGCGGTTTGGATACGCAGTATTTT.